These T cell receptor beta chains were read from a single sample in a study of CD8 T cells in ankylosing spondylitis. TCRdb itself ran the 5' RACE reads through MiXCR, one entry per CDR3 protein. Among about 480,000 distinct CDR3 sequences, under 20% were seen once, and the ten largest hold around 0.92%. The sequencing sample was made of blood, either unsorted or a sorted T cell fraction (not recorded which). These receptor sequences come from a male donor with ankylosing spondylitis. CDR3s include the opening cysteine and the closing phenylalanine or tryptophan. D genes are given only for firm matches. Clone size appears in some rows only: once, few, many, or a class for an expanded clone.

j_call | d_call | clone_size | v_call | cdr3_aa | cdr3_nt
TRBJ2-3 | TRBD2 | few | TRBV6-1 | CASRRLAAYTDTQYF | TGTGCCAGCAGGAGACTAGCGGCTTACACAGATACGCAGTATTTT
TRBJ2-7 | - | many | TRBV12-3/TRBV12-4 | CASSLSGIEQYF | TGTGCCAGCAGTTTATCTGGGATCGAGCAGTACTTC
TRBJ2-3 | - | - | TRBV12-3/TRBV12-4 | CASSYGPTGDTQYF | TGTGCCAGCAGCTACGGACCGACAGGCGATACGCAGTATTTT
TRBJ1-3 | TRBD1 | - | TRBV18 | CASSSTGAGNTIYF | TGTGCCAGCTCATCCACAGGGGCTGGAAACACCATATATTTT
TRBJ1-1 | - | - | TRBV6-1 | CASGVQANTEAFF | TGTGCCAGCGGAGTTCAGGCGAACACTGAAGCTTTCTTT
TRBJ2-4 | - | - | TRBV11-2 | CASSRIPGPENIQYF | TGTGCCAGCAGCCGTATTCCGGGGCCAGAAAACATTCAGTACTTC
TRBJ1-1 | - | many | TRBV6-6 | CASRRTTNTEAFF | TGTGCCAGCAGGAGGACGACGAACACTGAAGCTTTCTTT
TRBJ2-1 | TRBD2 | - | TRBV4-1 | CASSLLGLAGNEQFF | TGCGCCAGCAGCCTACTCGGGCTAGCGGGCAATGAGCAGTTCTTC
TRBJ1-5 | TRBD1 | - | TRBV12-3/TRBV12-4 | CASSPRGEQPQHF | TGTGCCAGCAGTCCCAGGGGGGAACAGCCCCAGCATTTT
TRBJ2-3 | - | few | TRBV3-1 | CASSQDLTGGPLDTQYF | TGTGCCAGCAGCCAAGACCTGACAGGAGGTCCTCTAGATACGCAGTATTTT
TRBJ1-6 | TRBD1 | - | TRBV3-1 | CASSPDRAGNSPLHF | TGTGCCAGCAGTCCCGACAGGGCGGGAAATTCACCCCTCCACTTT
TRBJ1-1 | TRBD1 | many | TRBV20-1 | CSARFYRGRDYTEAFF | TGCAGTGCTAGATTCTACAGGGGGAGAGATTACACTGAAGCTTTCTTT
TRBJ2-5 | - | - | TRBV20-1 | CSARDQRQPQETQYF | TGCAGTGCTAGAGATCAGAGACAACCCCAAGAGACCCAGTACTTC
TRBJ1-1 | - | - | TRBV20-1 | CSARSSGLGLGF | TGCAGTGCTAGATCCTCCGGGTTGGGCTTAGGCTTT
TRBJ1-1 | - | - | TRBV5-5 | CASSPRLGGDGTEAFF | TGTGCCAGCAGCCCCAGGTTAGGGGGGGACGGCACTGAAGCTTTCTTT
TRBJ2-7 | - | - | TRBV10-3 | CAISEKGPYEQYF | TGTGCCATCAGTGAAAAGGGACCCTACGAGCAGTACTTC
TRBJ2-7 | TRBD1 | many | TRBV7-9 | CASSPGQGAMNEQYF | TGTGCCAGCAGCCCCGGACAGGGGGCGATGAACGAGCAGTACTTC
TRBJ2-7 | - | - | TRBV21-1 | CASSKVEGQPPPSYEQYF | TGTGCCAGCAGCAAAGTTGAGGGACAACCACCGCCATCCTACGAGCAGTACTTC
TRBJ1-2 | - | few | TRBV2 | CASSEGTPTTYGYTF | TGTGCCAGCAGTGAAGGTACACCCACCACCTATGGCTACACCTTC
TRBJ2-1 | - | - | TRBV6-2/TRBV6-3 | CASKTGVAEQFF | TGTGCCAGTAAGACGGGGGTTGCTGAGCAGTTCTTC
TRBJ2-7 | TRBD2 | many | TRBV5-1 | CASSSTSGSRYEQYF | TGCGCCAGCAGCTCCACGAGCGGGAGTAGATACGAGCAGTACTTC
TRBJ1-1 | - | few | TRBV20-1 | CSAKRRGGNTEAFF | TGCAGTGCTAAACGCAGGGGAGGAAACACTGAAGCTTTCTTT
TRBJ1-6 | - | - | TRBV6-6 | CASSSAQAPLHF | TGTGCCAGCAGTTCGGCCCAGGCTCCCCTCCACTTT
TRBJ1-6 | - | - | TRBV6-2/TRBV6-3 | CASSYSQQQRSPLHF | TGTGCCAGCAGTTACTCGCAGCAGCAACGGTCACCCCTCCACTTT
TRBJ2-1 | TRBD2 | few | TRBV27 | CASRRLAVGNEQFF | TGTGCCAGCAGGCGACTAGCGGTTGGAAATGAGCAGTTCTTC
TRBJ2-2 | TRBD1 | few | TRBV7-9 | CASRLDRPPTGELFF | TGTGCCAGCAGATTGGACAGGCCCCCCACCGGGGAGCTGTTTTTT
TRBJ2-3 | TRBD2 | - | TRBV20-1 | CSAGPSGGNTQYF | TGCAGTGCCGGACCTAGCGGGGGTAATACGCAGTATTTT
TRBJ2-2 | TRBD2 | - | TRBV9 | CASSALAGGYTNTGELFF | TGTGCCAGCAGCGCCCTAGCGGGGGGATATACGAACACCGGGGAGCTGTTTTTT
TRBJ2-7 | TRBD2 | few | TRBV10-3 | CAIKGSGSPYEQYF | TGTGCCATCAAGGGCAGCGGGAGTCCCTACGAGCAGTACTTC
TRBJ1-3 | - | few | TRBV15 | CATSRDPTVRARNTIYF | TGTGCCACCAGCAGAGACCCGACAGTAAGGGCCAGAAACACCATATATTTT
TRBJ1-2 | TRBD1 | - | TRBV5-1 | CASSYDQGVDGYTF | TGCGCCAGCAGCTATGACCAGGGGGTTGATGGCTACACCTTC
TRBJ2-5 | TRBD2 | - | TRBV7-2 | CASSKGLAGGRRETQYF | TGTGCCAGCAGCAAGGGACTAGCGGGAGGGAGGCGAGAGACCCAGTACTTC
TRBJ2-3 | - | - | TRBV5-1 | CASSAGPHRSTDTQYF | TGCGCCAGCAGCGCGGGCCCCCACAGGAGCACAGATACGCAGTATTTT
TRBJ2-7 | TRBD2 | - | TRBV28 | CASSTSVVYEQYF | TGTGCCAGCAGTACTAGCGTGGTCTACGAGCAGTACTTC
TRBJ2-7 | TRBD2 | - | TRBV20-1 | CRSGRASYEQYF | TGCAGAAGCGGGAGGGCGTCCTACGAGCAGTACTTC
TRBJ1-1 | - | few | TRBV6-5 | CASSYDGTIMNTEAFF | TGTGCCAGCAGTTACGATGGGACAATAATGAACACTGAAGCTTTCTTT
TRBJ2-2 | - | - | TRBV3-1 | CASSQVPGTNTGELFF | TGTGCCAGCAGCCAGGTCCCGGGAACGAACACCGGGGAGCTGTTTTTT
TRBJ2-7 | - | - | TRBV7-6 | CASSLQSQGSFQAPYEQYF | TGTGCCAGCAGCTTACAGAGTCAGGGGTCCTTCCAAGCTCCCTACGAGCAGTACTTC
TRBJ1-5 | - | - | TRBV10-3 | CAISADHQPQHF | TGTGCCATCAGTGCGGACCATCAGCCCCAGCATTTT
TRBJ1-5 | - | few | TRBV12-3/TRBV12-4 | CASSPRPEPQHF | TGTGCCAGCAGCCCCAGGCCGGAGCCCCAGCATTTT
TRBJ1-3 | - | few | TRBV7-9 | CASSLATVRSGNTIYF | TGTGCCAGCAGCTTAGCGACAGTTCGTTCTGGAAACACCATATATTTT
TRBJ2-5 | - | few | TRBV7-7 | CASSLVGPMETQYF | TGTGCCAGCAGCTTAGTAGGGCCAATGGAGACCCAGTACTTC
TRBJ2-2 | - | - | TRBV7-2 | CASTRVGSGELFF | TGTGCCAGCACCCGCGTGGGGAGCGGGGAGCTGTTTTTT
TRBJ2-1 | TRBD2 | - | TRBV2 | CARETSGGAGGLQFF | TGTGCCAGAGAAACTAGCGGGGGGGCAGGTGGTTTGCAGTTCTTC
TRBJ1-2 | TRBD1 | few | TRBV7-2 | CASSVTGDYGYTF | TGTGCCAGCAGCGTTACAGGGGACTATGGCTACACCTTC
TRBJ2-3 | TRBD2 | few | TRBV11-2 | CASSLVRTSGSIKDTQYF | TGTGCCAGCAGCTTAGTTAGGACTAGCGGGAGTATCAAAGATACGCAGTATTTT
TRBJ2-1 | - | many | TRBV18 | CASSPPGQGVANEQFF | TGTGCCAGCTCACCACCGGGGCAGGGAGTCGCCAATGAGCAGTTCTTC
TRBJ2-5 | TRBD2 | - | TRBV28 | CASSLGLAGALETQYF | TGTGCCAGCAGCCTCGGACTAGCGGGAGCGTTGGAGACCCAGTACTTC